Shown below are 15 T cell receptor beta chains from a single sample sequenced in a study of CD8 T cells in Susac syndrome. After extraction with the RNeasy kit, about 0.45 to 1 ug of the RNA was reverse transcribed using random hexamers. TCRdb reanalysed the immunoSEQ multiplex PCR reads using MiXCR and keeps one entry per CDR3 protein. This table has about 210,000 distinct CDR3 sequences, 95% appearing once. Sequenced material: CD4+ T cells from PBMCs. All receptors derive from a human donor with multiple sclerosis.

This clonotype came up once. The chain joins TRBV18 to TRBJ2-1, with D unclear. The germline gives CDR1 KGHSH, CDR2 LQKENI. The V end was cut by 3 bases, the J end by 6 bases, with 9 bases between. The CDR3 totals 13 residues. The CDR3 DNA reads TGTGCCAGCTCACCCCCATCTTCCAATGAGCAGTTCTTC. It specifies CASSPPSSNEQFF.

V is TRBV2 and J is TRBJ2-7; no clear D gene. V lost 3 bases, J lost 4 bases, and 7 bases lay in between. This CDR3 has 12 amino acids. Germline assignment: CDR1 SNHLY and CDR2 FYNNEI. CDR3 amino acids: CASSELGYEQYF. The CDR3 coding sequence is TGTGCCAGCAGTGAGCTCGGGTACGAGCAGTACTTC.

This clonotype was detected once. V is TRBV5-1 and J is TRBJ1-2, with a weak D call TRBD1 (6 bases). The CDR3 has 13 amino acids. The germline V gene encodes CDR1 SGHRS and CDR2 YFSETQ. The V end lost 5 bases, the J end lost 2 bases, and 10 bases lay between the germline ends. CDR3 sequence: CASRSDRNYGYTF. For the CDR3, the DNA is TGCGCCAGCAGAAGTGACAGGAACTATGGCTACACCTTC.

The chain recombines TRBV29-1 with TRBJ2-3; 7 bases fit TRBD1. V gave up 7 bases and J gave up 0 bases; unmatched junction bases: 7. Germline CDR1 reads SQVTM; CDR2 reads ANQGSEA. There are 14 residues in the CDR3. CDR3 amino acids: CSATQGVSTDTQYF. The CDR3 DNA is TGCAGCGCGACCCAGGGGGTCAGCACAGATACGCAGTATTTT.

V is TRBV18 and J is TRBJ2-5; TRBD1 might be the D (6 bases). Trimming removed 2 bases at V and 4 bases at J, with 14 bases between. Germline CDR1 KGHSH, CDR2 LQKENI. The CDR3 length is 15 residues. CDR3 in DNA: TGTGCCAGCTCACCAATACAGGGCGTCGGAGAGACCCAGTACTTC. Its protein is CASSPIQGVGETQYF.

V and J are TRBV12-3 or TRBV12-4 and TRBJ1-5, with D unclear. The CDR3 length is 15 residues. Trimming shortened V by 7 bases and J by 4 bases, and 17 bases separated the two germline ends. CDR3 bases: TGTGCCAGCACCGGGAATCCGGACTGGAATCAGCCCCAGCATTTT. Its translation: CASTGNPDWNQPQHF.

The gene calls are TRBV2 and TRBJ1-2, with D tentatively TRBD1 (5 bases). This CDR3 comprises 13 residues. In germline, CDR1 is SNHLY, CDR2 FYNNEI. The germline V and J ends were trimmed by 3 bases and 3 bases, with 8 bases remaining between them. CDR3 DNA sequence: TGTGCCAGCAGTGATAGCAGGGACTATGGCTACACCTTC. Translated, it gives CASSDSRDYGYTF. The full variable domain, rest sourced from reference TRBV2 and TRBJ1-2, is EPEVTQTPSHQVTQMGQEVILRCVPISNHLYFYWYRQILGQKVEFLVSFYNNEISEKSEIFDDQFSVERPDGSNFTLKIRSTKLEDSAMYFCASSDSRDYGYTFGSGTRLTVV.

The CDR3 DNA follows: TGTGCCAGCAGCCCTGCCGACCGGGGGCAGTCAGATACGCAGTATTTT. Translating it yields CASSPADRGQSDTQYF. V usage is TRBV5-4 and J usage is TRBJ2-3, with D possibly called TRBD1 or TRBD2 (6 bases each). Looked up from germline, CDR1 is SGHNT and CDR2 is YYREEE (reference sequence). The CDR3 has 16 residues. V was shortened by 4 bases and J by 4 bases, with 19 bases between the two germline ends.

The chain couples TRBV29-1 to TRBJ2-7; 10 bases align to TRBD1. Germline lookup yields CDR1 SQVTM and CDR2 ANQGSEA. Germline trimming cut 6 bases from V and 0 bases from J; bases unmatched to any gene: 11. This CDR3 is 16 amino acids long. The CDR3 is CSVLKAGTGVSYEQYF. CDR3 nucleotide sequence: TGCAGCGTCCTAAAAGCCGGGACAGGGGTCTCCTACGAGCAGTACTTC.

The chain is built from TRBV3-1 and TRBJ1-5, with D possibly matching TRBD1 (6 bases). CDR3 length equals 12 residues. Trimming shortened V by 5 bases and J by 7 bases, and 9 bases separated the two germline ends. Germline lookup yields CDR1 LGHDT and CDR2 YNNKEL (reference sequence). This CDR3 reads CASSLQGQPQHF. As DNA, the CDR3 is TGTGCCAGCAGCTTACAGGGCCAGCCCCAGCATTTT.

The gene calls are TRBV29-1 and TRBJ1-1, with a weak D call TRBD1 (5 bases). Trimming took 0 bases from V and 8 from J, leaving 13 bases between them. This CDR3 spans 13 amino acids. CDR1 SQVTM and CDR2 ANQGSEA come from the germline V gene. DNA of the CDR3: TGCAGCGTTGAAGATCAGAGTAGGGACGAAGCTTTCTTT. It yields the protein CSVEDQSRDEAFF. Using reference TRBV29-1 and TRBJ1-1 for the parts outside the CDR3, the full variable domain is SAVISQKPSRDICQRGTSLTIQCQVDSQVTMMFWYRQQPGQSLTLIATANQGSEATYESGFVIDKFPISRPNLTFSTLTVSNMSPEDSSIYLCSVEDQSRDEAFFGQGTRLTVV.

The rearrangement links TRBV27 to TRBJ2-4, with D tentatively TRBD2 (6 bases). The CDR3 loop spans 16 amino acids. Trimming left V 2 bases short and J 5 bases short, with 16 bases between. From germline, CDR1 is MNHEY and CDR2 SMNVEV (reference sequence). For the CDR3, the DNA is TGTGCCAGCAGTTTAGGGAGGACACCTAAGCAAAACATTCAGTACTTC. Translating it yields CASSLGRTPKQNIQYF.

The chain has TRBV12-3 or TRBV12-4 and TRBJ2-3; D gene unclear. Trimming shortened V by 1 base and J by 10 bases, and 9 bases separated the two germline ends. The CDR3 sequence is 12 residues long. This chain's CDR3 is CASSLGGRAQYF. As DNA, the CDR3 is TGTGCCAGCAGTTTAGGAGGTCGGGCGCAGTATTTT.

This clonotype was detected only once. The chain couples TRBV7-2 to TRBJ2-5, with 13 nucleotides matching TRBD2. Germline values: CDR1 SGHTA, CDR2 FQGNSA. With 5 bases clipped from V and 5 bases from J, the junction kept 5 bases outside the gene matches. The CDR3 consists of 15 residues. The CDR3, as DNA: TGTGCCAGCAGCATTAGGACTAGCGGGAGTGAGACCCAGTACTTC. It yields the protein CASSIRTSGSETQYF.

The chain carries TRBV7-2 and TRBJ2-7; TRBD2 matches 8 bases. V lost 2 bases, J lost 0 bases, and 0 bases stayed unmatched. The CDR3 sequence is 14 residues long. Germline loops: CDR1 SGHTA, CDR2 FQGNSA. CDR3 loop: CASSLSGSSYEQYF. The CDR3 DNA follows: TGTGCCAGCAGCTTAAGCGGGAGCTCCTACGAGCAGTACTTC.